The entry below describes one T cell receptor (beta chain). No antigen is known for it. This sample is part of a study of cytomegalovirus exposure and HLA in healthy donors. Whole-study findings and limits: It was reported that TCR beta sequences correctly inferred the HLA-A and HLA-B alleles for most subjects. The productive fraction for most TCR beta V segments was about 87% or about 30% in an earlier analysis. In the analysis, some V segments, TRBV6-2 and TRBV6-3 included, were excluded as indistinguishable. The classifier, whose performance was assessed in both the original and validation cohorts, reportedly diagnosed cytomegalovirus status with high specificity and sensitivity.

Researchers ran the PCR with 60 Vbeta and 13 Jbeta primers. Here immunoSEQ multiplex PCR was the method, and the copy in TCRdb shows in-frame clones only, minus some. Here the sample spans about 100,000 clones, around 80% being singletons. Trimming took off 10 bases at V and 4 bases at J, with 22 bases between the two ends. The CDR3 has 16 amino acids. Germline V gene sequence: CDR1 MDHEN, CDR2 SYDVKM. The chain combines TRBV28 with TRBJ2-2; D might be TRBD1 (6 bases). The source material was PBMCs. The clonotype originates from a woman aged 40 to 50 in good health and CMV-seronegative. The CDR3 nucleotides are TGTGCCACCAGGCGAGGCAGGGGTAGAAGCACCGGGGAGCTGTTTTTT. It encodes CATRRGRGRSTGELFF.